Listed here are 13 T cell receptor beta chains from one sample, sequenced in a study of T cells after yellow fever vaccination (dated by TCRdb to 2018 to 2020). Library prep was done by 5' RACE. Sequenced on an Illumina NovaSeq 6000. In TCRdb, the public reads were trimmed at Q25 with fastp and aligned with MiXCR, with productive beta chains retained. Each entry merges the rows of one CDR3 protein and shows their most common DNA and genes. This sample has about 170,000 distinct CDR3 sequences in its table, and 11% of those were observed once. The leading ten clones occupy around 34% of the sample. The intended sense of this specimen's treatment or condition label: live attenuated yellow fever vaccine strain. Sequenced material: CD8+ T cells sorted from PBMCs, taken 15 days after the yellow fever booster vaccination. These TCRs come from a man younger than 30 who received the YFV17D yellow fever vaccine.

This clonotype was detected only a few times. V and J are TRBV20-1 and TRBJ1-5; D gene ambiguous. This CDR3 has 13 amino acids. V shed 0 bases and J shed 4 bases, with 7 bases lying between them. Germline lookup yields CDR1 DFQATT and CDR2 SNEGSKA (reference sequence). Here the CDR3 DNA reads TGCAGTGCTAGAGATCTAGGGAATCAGCCCCAGCATTTT. Protein: CSARDLGNQPQHF.

This clonotype was recorded at least ten times. V and J are TRBV5-1 and TRBJ2-7; TRBD1 matches 7 bases. The CDR3 totals 15 residues. The V segment lost 3 bases and the J segment 2 bases; nucleotides outside the gene matches: 8. Germline CDR1 is SGHRS and CDR2 is YFSETQ. CDR3 region: CASSSRAGGPYEQYV. The DNA for the CDR3 is TGCGCCAGCAGCTCGAGAGCAGGGGGTCCCTACGAGCAGTACGTC.

This rearrangement joins TRBV9 to TRBJ1-1; weak D call: TRBD1 (5 bases). Germline CDR1 reads SGDLS; CDR2 reads YYNGEE. CDR3 length equals 14 residues. Trimming took off 2 bases at V and 4 bases at J, with 12 bases between the two ends. The CDR3 nucleotides are TGTGCCAGCAGCGTCAGGGCCACCGGCACTGAAGCTTTCTTT. Protein product: CASSVRATGTEAFF.

The chain has TRBV5-1 and TRBJ2-1, with a weak D call TRBD2 (6 bases). V gave up 6 bases and J gave up 0 bases, with 19 bases separating them. This CDR3 has 17 amino acids. The germline CDR1 and CDR2 sequences are SGHRS and YFSETQ. CDR3 coding DNA: TGCGCCAGCACCCTGGAGTCGCGGGGTCCCTCCTACAATGAGCAGTTCTTC. Encoded protein: CASTLESRGPSYNEQFF. The whole variable domain, remainder taken from reference TRBV5-1 and TRBJ2-1, is KAGVTQTPRYLIKTRGQQVTLSCSPISGHRSVSWYQQTPGQGLQFLFEYFSETQRNKGNFPGRFSGRQFSNSRSEMNVSTLELGDSALYLCASTLESRGPSYNEQFFGPGTRLTVL.

As to this clonotype: Relative to the germline gene, one junction end is altered; a read error may explain this. This CDR3 reads CASSPRTSSYTEQFF. DNA for the CDR3: TGTGCCAGCTCACCTCGGACTAGCTCCTACACTGAGCAGTTCTTC. The J gene is TRBJ2-1, the V gene TRBV18; the match to TRBD2 covers 8 bases. Germline values: CDR1 KGHSH, CDR2 LQKENI. This CDR3 is 15 amino acids long.

This clonotype was found a few times. The chain is built from TRBV7-9 and TRBJ2-2; maybe TRBD1 (6 bases). The CDR3 totals 15 residues. Germline V gene lookup returns CDR1 SEHNR and CDR2 FQNEAQ (reference sequence). V was trimmed by 5 bases and J by 3 bases, leaving 13 bases between them. The CDR3 sequence is CASSVYRVDTGELFF. DNA of the CDR3: TGTGCCAGCAGCGTATACAGGGTGGACACCGGGGAGCTGTTTTTT.

The rearrangement joins TRBV5-6 to TRBJ2-7; tentative D call: TRBD1 (6 bases). CDR1 is SGHDT, CDR2 YYEEEE, per germline. This CDR3 has 14 residues. V dropped 0 bases and J dropped 6 bases, with 13 bases sitting between them. DNA for the CDR3: TGTGCCAGCAGCTTGGTCTGGGGGCAAGCCGAGCAGTACTTC. It encodes CASSLVWGQAEQYF. The variable domain in full, with the rest retrieved from reference TRBV5-6 and TRBJ2-7, is DAGVTQSPTHLIKTRGQQVTLRCSPKSGHDTVSWYQQALGQGPQFIFQYYEEEERQRGNFPDRFSGHQFPNYSSELNVNALLLGDSALYLCASSLVWGQAEQYFGPGTRLTVT.

There are a few counts of this clonotype. This chain links TRBV29-1 with TRBJ2-7; D is perhaps TRBD1 (6 bases). This CDR3 is built from 14 residues. Germline V gives CDR1 SQVTM, CDR2 ANQGSEA. V gave up 0 bases and J gave up 3 bases, with 12 bases separating them. In nucleotides, the CDR3 is TGCAGCGTTGAAGACGGCAGGGGTGGCTACGAGCAGTACTTC. Its translation: CSVEDGRGGYEQYF.

The CDR3 protein is CASSPQTGYEQYV. The CDR3 DNA sequence: TGTGCCAGCAGCCCTCAGACAGGCTACGAGCAGTACGTC. The chain couples TRBV7-9 to TRBJ2-7, with TRBD1 as a possible D gene (6 bases). The length of the CDR3 is 13 residues. V was trimmed by 5 bases and J by 3 bases, leaving 11 bases between them. CDR1 and CDR2 (germline): SEHNR, FQNEAQ (reference sequence).

This clonotype was counted a few times. The V gene is TRBV7-3, the J gene TRBJ1-6; D is uncertain. Trimming removed 2 bases from V and 9 bases from J, with 8 bases in between. In germline, CDR1 is SGHTA, CDR2 FQGTGA. The CDR3 runs 13 residues. DNA for the CDR3: TGTGCCAGCAGCTTATGGGGTGGTTCACCCCTCCACTTT. Residues: CASSLWGGSPLHF.

The sample holds a few counts of this clonotype. This chain links TRBV7-9 with TRBJ2-5; D may be TRBD2 (6 bases). CDR1 is SEHNR and CDR2 is FQNEAQ in the germline V gene (reference sequence). The CDR3 runs 16 residues. V dropped 4 bases and J dropped 5 bases, with 20 bases sitting between them. For the CDR3, the DNA is TGTGCCAGCAGCTCCCACCGGGACTCAATTTGGGAGACCCAGTACTTC. Its translation is CASSSHRDSIWETQYF.

The sample holds a few counts of this clonotype. This sequence joins TRBV7-6 and TRBJ2-2; either TRBD1 or TRBD2 may fit D (5 bases each). Germline values: CDR1 SGHVS, CDR2 FNYEAQ. With 4 bases removed from V and 3 bases from J, the gap between germline ends came to 21 bases. The CDR3 is 18 residues long. The CDR3 DNA reads as TGTGCCAGCAGCTCCGGGGCGGTGATGGGGAAGGACACCGGGGAGCTGTTTTTT. Translated, it gives CASSSGAVMGKDTGELFF.

The chain is built from TRBV7-9 and TRBJ2-3; D may be TRBD2 (5 bases). The CDR3 is made up of 18 amino acids. CDR1 is SEHNR and CDR2 is FQNEAQ in the germline V gene (reference sequence). Trimming took 5 bases from V and 6 from J, leaving 27 bases between them. CDR3 in DNA: TGTGCCAGCAGCCCGGCCCGGAAGGGATTCAGCGGATACGATACGCAGTATTTT. Its protein is CASSPARKGFSGYDTQYF.